This TCR beta chain is drawn from a study of vaccination and CD4 T cells after COVID-19. In the study overall: Median time from COVID diagnosis to post-COVID sampling was 101 days (35 to 161).

TCRdb used MiXCR to reprocess the PCR reads, holding one entry per CDR3 protein. The sample lists roughly 31,000 distinct CDR3 sequences; approximately 49% were seen once. CDR3 size: 15 residues. Germline loops: CDR1 MDHEN, CDR2 SYDVKM. The J segment lost 5 bases and the V segment lost 5 bases, leaving 5 bases of the junction unmatched. As to time point: late sampling 161 to 241 days after vaccination in a few convalescent patients. V usage is TRBV28 and J usage is TRBJ2-3; 12 bases map to TRBD2. Sequenced material: CD4+ T cells from blood, taken about 7 months after SARS-CoV-2 vaccination. This receptor was taken from a human donor who had recovered from COVID-19. The CDR3 protein is CASSRLAGAGDTQYF. CDR3 sequence (DNA): TGTGCCAGCAGTCGACTAGCGGGAGCAGGAGATACGCAGTATTTT.